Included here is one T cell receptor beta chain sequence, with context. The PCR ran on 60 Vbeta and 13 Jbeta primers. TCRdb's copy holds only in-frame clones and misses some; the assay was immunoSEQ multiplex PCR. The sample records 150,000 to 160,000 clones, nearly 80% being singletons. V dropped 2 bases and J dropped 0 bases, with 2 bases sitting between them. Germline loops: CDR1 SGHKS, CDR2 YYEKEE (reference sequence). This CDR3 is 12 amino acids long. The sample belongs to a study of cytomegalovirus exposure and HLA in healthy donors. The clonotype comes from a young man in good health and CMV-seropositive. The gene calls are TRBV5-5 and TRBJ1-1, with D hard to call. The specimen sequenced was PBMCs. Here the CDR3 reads CASSFMNTEAFF. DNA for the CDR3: TGTGCCAGCAGCTTTATGAACACTGAAGCTTTCTTT.